This T cell receptor beta chain was recorded in a study of blood T cell repertoires in COVID-19. Study as a whole: Acute and convalescent COVID-19 samples came from the United States, Italy and Spain. The cDNA or gDNA used as material had been derived from T cells, B-cell-depleted T cells, or PBMCs.

As processed by the authors: By means of reference gene primer amplification, nucleated cell counts were estimated. Clones were sequenced by immunoSEQ multiplex PCR, and TCRdb holds only the in-frame ones, with some missing. The V and J calls and clone size are taken from that table; D and trimming were inferred from the DNA. The sample consists of fewer than 250,000 clones, about 88% of them appearing once. The CDR3 length is 16 residues. V lost 0 bases and J lost 4; bases outside the gene matches: 6. Per the germline V gene, CDR1 is SGHVS and CDR2 is FQNEAQ. The study counted Cohort 3 donors as recovered given two negative PCRs, clearance, or symptom resolution.

Source material: PBMCs or T cells enriched from blood (not recorded which). The clonotype was recovered from a woman in her 30s who had recovered from COVID-19. This chain joins TRBV7-8 and TRBJ2-3, with 8 bases that match TRBD2. The CDR3 loop is CASSLAGAGGADTQYF. CDR3 bases: TGTGCCAGCAGCTTAGCCGGTGCGGGAGGAGCAGATACGCAGTATTTT.